The present T cell receptor beta chain was sequenced within a study of identical twins. TCRdb re-called the 5' RACE reads with MiXCR, one entry per CDR3 protein. The sample has around 960,000 distinct CDR3 sequences; roughly 12% are singletons. Germline V gives CDR1 SGDLS, CDR2 YYNGEE. The V gene end was trimmed by 2 bases and the J gene end by 0 bases; junction bases not matched to a gene: 1. The CDR3 is 15 residues long. This clonotype was seen many times. This sample also belongs to another study, concerning yellow fever vaccine responses in identical twins.

Sequenced input: PBMCs. The chain recombines TRBV9 with TRBJ1-3, with 8 positions matching TRBD1. The TCR was taken from a woman in her late teens or twenties in good health. This CDR3 reads CASSVGTGSGNTIYF. The CDR3 DNA reads as TGTGCCAGCAGCGTCGGGACAGGCTCTGGAAACACCATATATTTT.